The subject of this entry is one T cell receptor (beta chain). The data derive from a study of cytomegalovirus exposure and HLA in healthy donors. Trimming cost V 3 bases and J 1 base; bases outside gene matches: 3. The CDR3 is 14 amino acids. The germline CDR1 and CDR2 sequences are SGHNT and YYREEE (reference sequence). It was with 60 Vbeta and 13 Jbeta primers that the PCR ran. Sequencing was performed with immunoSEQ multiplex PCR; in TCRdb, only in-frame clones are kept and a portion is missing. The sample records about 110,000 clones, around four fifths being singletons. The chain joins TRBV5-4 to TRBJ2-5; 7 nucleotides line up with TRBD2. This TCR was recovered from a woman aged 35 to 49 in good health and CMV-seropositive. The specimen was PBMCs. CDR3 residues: CASSWASGQETQYF. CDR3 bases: TGTGCCAGCAGCTGGGCTAGCGGCCAAGAGACCCAGTACTTC.